The T cell receptor (beta chain) under discussion was sequenced for a study of blood T cell repertoires in COVID-19. Study details: Samples of COVID-19 (acute and convalescent) were obtained from the United States, Italy and Spain. T cells, B-cell-depleted T cells, or PBMCs provided the cDNA or gDNA that served as material.

The ends were cut back, 1 base at V and 4 bases at J, with 11 bases in the middle. This CDR3 has 14 residues. Germline V gene lookup returns CDR1 SGDLS and CDR2 YYNGEE. Authors' data handling: Amplification of reference gene primers provided the estimated nucleated cell counts. The method was immunoSEQ multiplex PCR; TCRdb's version includes in-frame clones alone and lacks a portion of them. V, J and clone size derive from that table, while D and trimming were established from the DNA sequence. Of 110,000 or so clones listed, 80% to 90% are singletons. J is TRBJ2-5 and V is TRBV9, with D perhaps TRBD2 (6 bases). Sample: peripheral blood. This TCR was sampled from an older man who had recovered from COVID-19. The CDR3 region has the DNA TGTGCCAGCAGCGTACGAGTGGGGGGAGAGACCCAGTACTTC. The encoded protein is CASSVRVGGETQYF.